The 11 T cell receptor beta chains in this list originate from one sample, sequenced in a study of cytomegalovirus exposure and HLA in healthy donors. 60 Vbeta and 13 Jbeta primers were used in PCR. Here immunoSEQ multiplex PCR was the method, and the copy in TCRdb shows in-frame clones only, minus some. Here the sample spans approximately 160,000 clones, 77% being singletons. Sequenced: PBMCs. The receptors originated from a woman in her 40s in good health and CMV-seropositive.

This clone was recorded a few times. The chain has TRBV28 and TRBJ2-1; the D gene is possibly TRBD1 (7 bases). The CDR3 runs 14 residues. Per the germline V gene, CDR1 is MDHEN and CDR2 is SYDVKM. V lost 7 bases and J 7 bases, leaving 17 bases between the germline ends. As DNA, the CDR3 is TGTGCCAGCACCCAGGGGGACTGGGCTAATGAGCAGTTCTTC. Amino acid sequence: CASTQGDWANEQFF.

J is TRBJ1-2 and V is TRBV30; D uncertain. In germline, CDR1 is GTSNPN, CDR2 SVGIG (reference sequence). Trimming cost V 4 bases and J 0 bases, with 15 bases left between them. The CDR3 loop spans 15 amino acids. The CDR3 region is CAWTPMSKANYGYTF. CDR3 bases: TGTGCCTGGACTCCCATGTCTAAAGCTAACTATGGCTACACCTTC. The full variable domain, in which reference TRBV30 and TRBJ1-2 provide the parts outside the CDR3, is SQTIHQWPATLVQPVGSPLSLECTVEGTSNPNLYWYRQAAGRGLQLLFYSVGIGQISSEVPQNLSASRPQDRQFILSSKKLLLSDSGFYLCAWTPMSKANYGYTFGSGTRLTVV.

The V and J genes are TRBV29-1 and TRBJ1-1; perhaps TRBD1 as D (6 bases). CDR3 length: 16 amino acids. Germline V CDR1 and CDR2: SQVTM, ANQGSEA. Deletions cut 2 bases from V and 5 bases from J, with 21 bases between. The CDR3 loop is CSVELEGVGRRTEAFF. DNA for the CDR3: TGCAGCGTTGAATTAGAGGGGGTAGGCCGAAGGACTGAAGCTTTCTTT.

The chain couples TRBV6-5 to TRBJ2-2, with 7 nucleotides matching TRBD1. V trimming: 5 bases; J trimming: 8 bases; junction bases outside the gene matches: 11. Germline V gene sequence: CDR1 MNHEY, CDR2 SVGAGI. The CDR3 consists of 15 residues. The CDR3 DNA follows: TGTGCCAGCAGTACCCATTACAGGGGTGGGGGGGAGCTGTTTTTT. Translation: CASSTHYRGGGELFF.

This clone was seen a handful of times. The chain recombines TRBV5-4 with TRBJ1-1; D ambiguous. CDR1 SGHNT and CDR2 YYREEE come from the germline V gene (reference sequence). The CDR3 is made up of 14 amino acids. Trimming stripped 4 bases from V and 7 bases from J, with 17 bases between. The CDR3 reads CASSRRSGLIEAFF. DNA for the CDR3: TGTGCCAGCAGCCGTCGTAGCGGATTGATTGAAGCTTTCTTT.

V usage is TRBV7-6 and J usage is TRBJ1-1, with 10 bases identical to TRBD1. CDR3 length: 14 residues. Germline V CDR1 and CDR2: SGHVS, FNYEAQ. The V gene end was trimmed by 4 bases and the J gene end by 4 bases; junction bases not matched to a gene: 3. Written as DNA, the CDR3 is TGTGCCAGCAGCTCGCGGACAGGGGGCACTGAAGCTTTCTTT. It specifies CASSSRTGGTEAFF.

The V and J genes are TRBV9 and TRBJ2-2, with TRBD2 identical over 7 bases. CDR1 and CDR2 from the germline V gene are SGDLS and YYNGEE. This CDR3 region has 16 residues. With 4 bases clipped from V and 4 bases from J, the junction kept 10 bases outside the gene matches. The CDR3 region has the DNA TGTGCCAGCAGCCCAGCGGGGAGGCCCTCCACCGGGGAGCTGTTTTTT. Amino acid sequence: CASSPAGRPSTGELFF.

This clone appeared a few times. This sequence joins TRBV7-9 and TRBJ2-3; 10 bases map to TRBD1. V dropped 5 bases and J dropped 6; count of bases not matched to a gene: 8. The CDR3 is made up of 15 amino acids. From germline, CDR1 is SEHNR and CDR2 FQNEAQ (reference sequence). Written as DNA, the CDR3 is TGTGCCAGCAGCCCGGCGGGACAGGGGCGGGATACGCAGTATTTT. Its protein product is CASSPAGQGRDTQYF.

This clone was seen a few times. This chain connects TRBV5-4 to TRBJ1-1; 8 bases agree with TRBD1. The CDR3 spans 15 residues. The trim removed 3 bases at V and 5 bases at J, leaving 9 bases unmatched. Germline-derived CDR1 and CDR2 are SGHNT and YYREEE (reference sequence). Here the CDR3 reads CASSSSQGGVTEAFF. CDR3 nucleotides: TGTGCCAGCAGCTCTTCACAGGGGGGTGTTACTGAAGCTTTCTTT.

The chain carries TRBV7-2 and TRBJ2-5; D is possibly TRBD1 (6 bases). CDR3 length: 14 amino acids. Germline CDR1 is SGHTA and CDR2 is FQGNSA. Trimming removed 1 base from V and 5 bases from J, with 11 bases in between. CDR3 nucleotides: TGTGCCAGCAGCTTAGGGCAGGGGTACGAGACCCAGTACTTC. Protein product: CASSLGQGYETQYF.

J is TRBJ2-2 and V is TRBV4-3; 9 bases agree with TRBD1. With 0 bases clipped from V and 9 bases from J, the junction kept 5 bases outside the gene matches. In germline, CDR1 is LGHNA, CDR2 YSLEER. The CDR3 is made up of 15 amino acids. CDR3 nucleotides: TGCGCCAGCAGCCAAGACTTCACAGGGGGCTGGGAGCTGTTTTTT. Translation: CASSQDFTGGWELFF.